These 30 T cell receptor beta chains were sequenced from one sample in a study of blood T cell repertoires in COVID-19. TCRdb keeps only in-frame clones here, not all; method: immunoSEQ multiplex PCR. In the table there are 150,000 to 200,000 clones, around 84% of which are singletons. Sequencing was carried out using PBMCs or T cells enriched from blood (not recorded which). These receptors came from a woman aged 25 to 39 who had been exposed to COVID-19.

The chain employs TRBV11-2 and TRBJ2-7; D is uncertain. CDR3 length: 12 amino acids. Germline CDR1 reads SGHAT; CDR2 reads FQNNGV. V lost 2 bases, J lost 1 base, and 3 bases lay in between. In DNA form, the CDR3 reads TGTGCCAGCAGCTTACAGTCCTACGAGCAGTACTTC. Encoded protein: CASSLQSYEQYF. The whole variable domain, remainder taken from reference TRBV11-2 and TRBJ2-7, is EAGVAQSPRYKIIEKRQSVAFWCNPISGHATLYWYQQILGQGPKLLIQFQNNGVVDDSQLPKDRFSAERLKGVDSTLKIQPAKLEDSAVYLCASSLQSYEQYFGPGTRLTVT.

The chain employs TRBV7-6 and TRBJ1-6; TRBD1 agrees at 7 bases. V shed 5 bases, J shed 7 bases, and the junction held 5 bases outside the gene matches. Germline V lookup: CDR1 SGHVS, CDR2 FNYEAQ. This CDR3 spans 14 amino acids. CDR3 bases: TGTGCCAGCAGCGCGACAGGGTACAATTCACCCCTCCACTTT. Encoded protein: CASSATGYNSPLHF.

The sample holds a few counts of this clone. The chain couples TRBV4-2 to TRBJ1-1; TRBD1 is a possible D gene (6 bases). V lost 0 bases and J lost 11, with 16 bases in between. The CDR3 covers 14 residues. Germline assignment: CDR1 LGHNA and CDR2 YNFKEQ. In DNA form, the CDR3 reads TGTGCCAGCAGCCAAGACCGAGGGGGGGCCGAGGCTTTCTTT. This codes for CASSQDRGGAEAFF.

The gene calls are TRBV27 and TRBJ1-5, with D uncertain. Trimming removed 2 bases from V and 4 bases from J, with 9 bases in between. Per germline, CDR1 MNHEY and CDR2 SMNVEV (reference sequence). There are 14 residues in the CDR3. The CDR3 here is CASSLPGSNQPQHF. The CDR3 DNA reads TGTGCCAGCAGTTTACCGGGGTCGAATCAGCCCCAGCATTTT.

The gene calls are TRBV9 and TRBJ2-1; 8 bases are shared with TRBD2. The CDR3 runs 14 residues. The V segment lost 6 bases and the J segment 5 bases; nucleotides outside the gene matches: 7. CDR1 is SGDLS, CDR2 YYNGEE, per germline. The CDR3 DNA follows: TGTGCCAGCACAGGCGGGGGGTGGGACAATGAGCAGTTCTTC. Its protein product is CASTGGGWDNEQFF.

In this sample, this clone turned up once. J is TRBJ1-4 and V is TRBV19; no firm D call. Germline V gene data show CDR1 as LNHDA and CDR2 as SQIVND (reference sequence). V was cut by 5 bases and J by 8 bases, with 21 bases left in between. The CDR3 loop spans 16 amino acids. In DNA form, the CDR3 reads TGTGCCAGTAGTGCGTCAATATCCGTTCGAGGCGAAAAACTGTTTTTT. Translating it yields CASSASISVRGEKLFF. Complete variable domain (other parts from reference TRBV19 and TRBJ1-4): DGGITQSPKYLFRKEGQNVTLSCEQNLNHDAMYWYRQDPGQGLRLIYYSQIVNDFQKGDIAEGYSVSREKKESFPLTVTSAQKNPTAFYLCASSASISVRGEKLFFGSGTQLSVL.

The chain combines TRBV7-9 with TRBJ1-1; TRBD1 matches 8 bases. After removal of 8 bases from V and 0 bases from J, the junction contained 11 bases not matched to a gene. CDR3 size: 16 residues. Germline loops: CDR1 SEHNR, CDR2 FQNEAQ (reference sequence). The CDR3 DNA reads TGTGCCAGCTCCCCCCGGGGACAGGCTATGAACACTGAAGCTTTCTTT. Residues: CASSPRGQAMNTEAFF. The variable domain in full, completed from reference TRBV7-9 and TRBJ1-1, reads DTGVSQNPRHKITKRGQNVTFRCDPISEHNRLYWYRQTLGQGPEFLTYFQNEAQLEKSRLLSDRFSAERPKGSFSTLEIQRTEQGDSAMYLCASSPRGQAMNTEAFFGQGTRLTVV.

Note on this clone: The junction shows a germline mismatch at one end, possibly a read error. The chain couples TRBV19 to TRBJ1-1; D is ambiguous. Looked up from germline, CDR1 is LNHDA and CDR2 is SQIVND (reference sequence). The CDR3 length is 14 residues. The CDR3, as DNA: TGTGCCAGTAGTATAGATTTTACGAGGCCACAATTCTCCTTT. The encoded protein is CASSIDFTRPQFSF. The full variable domain, with the rest looked up from reference TRBV19 and TRBJ1-1, is DGGITQSPKYLFRKEGQNVTLSCEQNLNHDAMYWYRQDPGQGLRLIYYSQIVNDFQKGDIAEGYSVSREKKESFPLTVTSAQKNPTAFYLCASSIDFTRPQFSFGQGTRLTVV.

J is TRBJ2-7 and V is TRBV4-1, with TRBD2 matching over 7 bases. J lost 7 bases, V lost 1 base, and 13 bases had no gene match. CDR1 is MGHRA, CDR2 YSYEKL, per germline. There are 16 residues in the CDR3. CDR3 sequence (DNA): TGCGCCAGCAGCCAAGTACTGGGAACGGGGGGATGGGAGCAGTACTTC. This codes for CASSQVLGTGGWEQYF.

This chain links TRBV6-5 with TRBJ2-7, with D possibly being TRBD1 (6 bases). The V end was cut by 2 bases, the J end by 3 bases, with 11 bases between. This CDR3 region has 14 residues. Germline CDR1 MNHEY, CDR2 SVGAGI. CDR3 nucleotides: TGTGCCAGCAGTTACAAGGGCAGGGGCTACGAGCAGTACTTC. Translating it yields CASSYKGRGYEQYF.

The V call is TRBV10-1, the J call TRBJ2-4; 9 nucleotides line up with TRBD2. From germline, CDR1 is WNHNN and CDR2 SYGVQD (reference sequence). The ends lost 10 bases at V and 0 bases at J; junction bases unmatched: 10. CDR3 length: 16 amino acids. CDR3 coding DNA: TGCGCCAACCCTCCGTGCGGGGGGGTAGCCAAAAACATTCAGTACTTC. Protein product: CANPPCGGVAKNIQYF.

The CDR3 region is CSVWGMTGEGYTF. CDR3 DNA sequence: TGCAGCGTTTGGGGGATGACAGGGGAAGGCTACACCTTC. V is TRBV29-1 and J is TRBJ1-2, with TRBD1 identical over 8 bases. V lost 5 bases to trimming and J lost 8 bases; unmatched junction nucleotides: 10. Germline-derived CDR1 and CDR2 are SQVTM and ANQGSEA. This CDR3 is built from 13 residues. The full variable domain, completed using reference TRBV29-1 and TRBJ1-2, is SAVISQKPSRDICQRGTSLTIQCQVDSQVTMMFWYRQQPGQSLTLIATANQGSEATYESGFVIDKFPISRPNLTFSTLTVSNMSPEDSSIYLCSVWGMTGEGYTFGSGTRLTVV.

This chain joins TRBV2 and TRBJ1-1; 8 bases fit TRBD1. The germline V gene has CDR1 SNHLY and CDR2 FYNNEI. Trimming removed 0 bases from V and 3 bases from J; junction bases left unmatched: 6. The CDR3 is 16 residues long. As DNA, the CDR3 is TGTGCCAGCAGTGAAGCGCTTGGGACAGGTCACACTGAAGCTTTCTTT. Encoded protein: CASSEALGTGHTEAFF.

The chain is built from TRBV7-9 and TRBJ2-5, with 10 bases lining up with TRBD2. The V and J ends lost 3 bases and 5 bases, in that order; junction bases with no gene match: 6. Germline CDR1 reads SEHNR; CDR2 reads FQNEAQ (reference sequence). This CDR3 is built from 15 residues. This CDR3 is CASSLASGGAETQYF. CDR3 in DNA: TGTGCCAGCAGCTTGGCTAGCGGGGGTGCTGAGACCCAGTACTTC.

This rearrangement joins TRBV9 to TRBJ2-1; 15 nucleotides line up with TRBD2. Germline V CDR1 and CDR2: SGDLS, YYNGEE. The CDR3 has 16 residues. V gave up 3 bases and J gave up 8 bases; unmatched junction bases: 6. In DNA, the CDR3 is TGTGCCAGCAGCGCCCGGACTAGCGGGGGGGCCGATGAGCAGTTCTTC. Residues: CASSARTSGGADEQFF.

The chain carries TRBV5-6 and TRBJ2-1; 8 nucleotides line up with TRBD2. Looked up from germline, CDR1 is SGHDT and CDR2 is YYEEEE. The CDR3 contains 15 residues. With V trimmed by 3 bases and J by 4 bases, 6 bases remained unmatched. The chain's CDR3 is CASSWRGAEYNEQFF. Here the CDR3 DNA reads TGTGCCAGCAGCTGGCGGGGGGCAGAATACAATGAGCAGTTCTTC.

The V and J genes are TRBV10-3 and TRBJ2-7, with TRBD1 matching 9 bases. Per the germline V gene, CDR1 is ENHRY and CDR2 is SYGVKD. V trimming: 3 bases; J trimming: 5 bases; junction bases outside the gene matches: 17. This CDR3 is 18 amino acids long. CDR3 bases: TGTGCCATCAGTGACGACTTAACGGGGACAGGGTATAGGGACGAGCAGTACTTC. It is translated as CAISDDLTGTGYRDEQYF.

This clone has a single count. The V and J genes are TRBV5-6 and TRBJ1-1; the D gene is possibly TRBD1 (5 bases). CDR3 length: 15 amino acids. Germline assignment: CDR1 SGHDT and CDR2 YYEEEE. V was shortened by 4 bases and J by 2 bases, with 15 bases between the two germline ends. The CDR3 here is CASSAGDGVNTEAFF. The CDR3 region has the DNA TGTGCCAGCAGCGCGGGGGACGGGGTAAACACTGAAGCTTTCTTT.

The chain couples TRBV6-4 to TRBJ1-2, with D tentatively TRBD1 (5 bases). Germline lookup yields CDR1 MRHNA and CDR2 SNTAGT. CDR3 size: 15 residues. The V and J ends lost 3 bases and 4 bases respectively, with 15 bases between them. CDR3 protein: CASSENPAGVYGYTF. The CDR3 DNA is TGTGCCAGCAGTGAAAACCCCGCGGGGGTCTATGGCTACACCTTC.

The rearrangement joins TRBV29-1 to TRBJ2-5; weak D call: TRBD2 (5 bases). Trimming took 8 bases from V and 9 from J, leaving 19 bases between them. The germline V gene encodes CDR1 SQVTM and CDR2 ANQGSEA. CDR3 length: 12 amino acids. DNA for the CDR3: TGCAGCCTGAGGGCAGGTCGGGCGGCCCAGTACTTC. It codes for CSLRAGRAAQYF.

Only one count was recorded for this clone. The chain links TRBV11-2 to TRBJ2-5, with 8 bases lining up with TRBD1. Per germline, CDR1 SGHAT and CDR2 FQNNGV. The CDR3 spans 15 residues. Trimming cost V 1 base and J 4 bases; bases outside gene matches: 5. Here the CDR3 DNA reads TGTGCCAGCAGCTTAGCCGACAGGGGCGGAGAGACCCAGTACTTC. This translates into CASSLADRGGETQYF. The full variable domain, in which reference TRBV11-2 and TRBJ2-5 provide the parts outside the CDR3, is EAGVAQSPRYKIIEKRQSVAFWCNPISGHATLYWYQQILGQGPKLLIQFQNNGVVDDSQLPKDRFSAERLKGVDSTLKIQPAKLEDSAVYLCASSLADRGGETQYFGPGTRLLVL.

The chain combines TRBV18 with TRBJ1-1; possible D gene TRBD1, 5 bases. The germline V and J ends were trimmed by 3 bases and 3 bases, with 11 bases remaining between them. In germline, CDR1 is KGHSH, CDR2 LQKENI. This CDR3 region has 14 residues. CDR3 sequence: CASSPFPGDTEAFF. CDR3 DNA: TGTGCCAGCTCACCCTTTCCGGGGGACACTGAAGCTTTCTTT. Complete variable domain (other parts from reference TRBV18 and TRBJ1-1): NAGVMQNPRHLVRRRGQEARLRCSPMKGHSHVYWYRQLPEEGLKFMVYLQKENIIDESGMPKERFSAEFPKEGPSILRIQQVVRGDSAAYFCASSPFPGDTEAFFGQGTRLTVV.

The chain joins TRBV7-8 to TRBJ1-1, with 8 bases that match TRBD1. Germline CDR1 and CDR2: SGHVS and FQNEAQ. J lost 5 bases, V lost 6 bases, and 5 bases had no gene match. The CDR3 is 13 amino acids. This chain's CDR3 is CASSPDRATEAFF. The DNA of the CDR3 is TGTGCCAGCAGTCCGGACAGGGCGACTGAAGCTTTCTTT.

CDR3 coding DNA: TGTGCCAGCATGTTTGGAGGCCATCAGCCCCAGCATTTT. It specifies CASMFGGHQPQHF. The gene calls are TRBV2 and TRBJ1-5; D not resolved. V dropped 7 bases and J dropped 5 bases, with 12 bases sitting between them. The germline V gene encodes CDR1 SNHLY and CDR2 FYNNEI. The CDR3 runs to 13 residues.

This chain links TRBV6-5 with TRBJ1-2; a possible D gene is TRBD1 (5 bases). Germline CDR1 reads MNHEY; CDR2 reads SVGAGI. The CDR3 runs to 15 residues. Trimming stripped 3 bases from V and 4 bases from J, with 15 bases between. CDR3 sequence reads: CASSYGAVTSYGYTF. The CDR3 DNA is TGTGCCAGCAGTTATGGGGCCGTAACTTCCTATGGCTACACCTTC.

V is TRBV5-6 and J is TRBJ1-5, with TRBD1 as a possible D gene (5 bases). Trimming removed 0 bases at V and 5 bases at J, with 9 bases between. The CDR3 covers 14 residues. CDR1 is SGHDT, CDR2 YYEEEE, per germline. The DNA of the CDR3 is TGTGCCAGCAGCTTGGGACAGATACATCAGCCCCAGCATTTT. This encodes CASSLGQIHQPQHF.

V usage is TRBV5-4 and J usage is TRBJ2-7; 10 bases align to TRBD2. The J segment lost 6 bases and the V segment lost 2 bases, leaving 5 bases of the junction unmatched. From germline, CDR1 is SGHNT and CDR2 YYREEE (reference sequence). The CDR3 loop spans 14 amino acids. The CDR3 here is CASSFPSGGTEQYF. In nucleotides, the CDR3 is TGTGCCAGCAGCTTCCCTAGCGGGGGCACCGAGCAGTACTTC.

The CDR3 here is CASSENGGGTEAFF. Written as DNA, the CDR3 is TGTGCCAGCAGTGAAAATGGGGGGGGCACTGAAGCTTTCTTT. The J gene is TRBJ1-1, the V gene TRBV6-1, with D possibly matching TRBD1 (5 bases). The ends were cut back, 2 bases at V and 4 bases at J, with 11 bases in the middle. This CDR3 is 14 amino acids long. The V gene's germline CDR1 is MNHNS and CDR2 SASEGT.

The V call is TRBV5-6, the J call TRBJ2-1; the D gene is possibly TRBD1 (5 bases). V dropped 6 bases and J dropped 10 bases, with 14 bases sitting between them. CDR1 SGHDT and CDR2 YYEEEE come from the germline V gene. The CDR3 consists of 12 residues. This CDR3 is CASTFLAGEQFF. In nucleotides, the CDR3 is TGTGCCAGCACCTTCCTGGCAGGGGAGCAGTTCTTC.

The chain uses TRBV24-1 and TRBJ1-1, with no clear D. Germline V lookup: CDR1 KGHDR, CDR2 SFDVKD. The V end lost 3 bases, the J end lost 5 bases, and 9 bases lay between the germline ends. The CDR3 has 13 residues. Here the CDR3 DNA reads TGTGCCACCAGTGATCCCGCGGGGACTGAAGCTTTCTTT. It specifies CATSDPAGTEAFF.